What follows describes a single TCR beta chain. This sample was included in a study of shared clonotypes between healthy human individuals. Study background: Aged 18 to 49, the donors were a couple of women and a few men. Researchers assigned three CD4 naive, three CD4 memory, two CD8 naive and one CD8 memory plate to each donor.

DNA at about 210 ng, some 31,000 T cell genomes, went into sorted-subset replicate PCRs. Sequenced by immunoSEQ multiplex PCR; TCRdb stores in-frame clones only, minus some. The table has 850,000 to 1,100,000 clones, about 72% seen once; the top ten hold roughly 0.9%. Adult Caucasians living in Nashville, Tennessee made up all of the donors. CDR1 and CDR2 (germline): LNHDA, SQIVND (reference sequence). The CDR3 has 17 residues. Losses at the gene ends were 6 bases for V and 7 bases for J; bases not matched to a gene: 21. The TCR was taken from a man between 18 and 29 years old in good health. Some clones in this sample may be carry-over from other donors' samples. The chain uses TRBV19 and TRBJ2-7, with 7 nucleotides matching TRBD2. Material: memory CD4+ T cells from PBMCs. Regarding subset: CD45RA-negative fraction. The CDR3 nucleotides read TGTGCCAGTAGAAGGAAATCCAGCGGGGAGCCGTTAGGGGAGCAGTACTTC. Protein: CASRRKSSGEPLGEQYF.